The 9 T cell receptor beta chains reported below all come from one sample, sequenced in a study of PD-1 blockade in classical Hodgkin lymphoma. The time point is: cycle 4 day 1 (C4D1), after more than five weeks of nivolumab. Relapses following autologous stem cell transplantation were seen in all patients, with brentuximab vedotin exposure varying. Sequenced by immunoSEQ multiplex PCR; TCRdb stores in-frame clones only, minus some. Counted here are 100,000 or so clones, more than 70% occurring once; the ten biggest clones make up 15% to 20%. The material sequenced was peripheral blood mononuclear cells (PBMCs), taken before the fourth cycle of nivolumab. These receptors came from a human donor with classical Hodgkin lymphoma.

The gene calls are TRBV6-6 and TRBJ2-7; 10 positions agree with TRBD1. The germline CDR1 and CDR2 sequences are MNHNY and SVGAGI (reference sequence). V dropped 2 bases and J dropped 2; count of bases not matched to a gene: 3. The CDR3 has 15 amino acids. The CDR3 reads CASSYPGTGAYEQYF. The CDR3, as DNA: TGTGCCAGCAGTTACCCCGGGACAGGGGCCTACGAGCAGTACTTC.

The chain carries TRBV9 and TRBJ1-6, with a possible D match to TRBD1 (5 bases). Germline V gives CDR1 SGDLS, CDR2 YYNGEE. V was trimmed by 1 base and J by 6 bases, leaving 11 bases between them. The CDR3 has 15 residues. Here the CDR3 reads CASSVSDSPNSPLHF. In DNA, the CDR3 is TGTGCCAGCAGCGTAAGCGACAGCCCTAATTCACCCCTCCACTTT.

The chain couples TRBV6-4 to TRBJ2-7; D could derive from TRBD1 or TRBD2 (5 bases each). Trimming stripped 2 bases from V and 2 bases from J, with 10 bases between. This CDR3 spans 14 amino acids. CDR1 is MRHNA, CDR2 SNTAGT, per germline. CDR3 sequence reads: CASSDSRDPYEQYF. Written as DNA, the CDR3 is TGTGCCAGCAGTGACAGCCGGGACCCCTACGAGCAGTACTTC.

This chain joins TRBV13 and TRBJ2-1; weak D call: TRBD2 (5 bases). Germline loops: CDR1 PRHDT, CDR2 FYEKMQ (reference sequence). The CDR3 runs to 14 residues. V was pared by 0 bases and J by 7 bases, with 10 bases between. In DNA form, the CDR3 reads TGTGCCAGCAGCTTAGGCCTGGGCGGGAATGAGCAGTTCTTC. Its translation is CASSLGLGGNEQFF.

J is TRBJ1-1 and V is TRBV18; the match to TRBD1 covers 8 bases. The germline V gene encodes CDR1 KGHSH and CDR2 LQKENI. J lost 1 base, V lost 5 bases, and 6 bases had no gene match. This CDR3 has 15 residues. CDR3 nucleotides: TGTGCCAGCTCATTCCGGACAGGGACGAACACTGAAGCTTTCTTT. It specifies CASSFRTGTNTEAFF.

The J gene is TRBJ1-1, the V gene TRBV5-1, with TRBD1 as a possible D gene (6 bases). This CDR3 has 19 amino acids. CDR1 and CDR2 from the germline V gene are SGHRS and YFSETQ. The ends were cut back, 1 base at V and 1 base at J, with 23 bases in the middle. The CDR3 loop reads CASSLLVVMDRGQNTEAFF. In DNA, the CDR3 is TGCGCCAGCAGCTTGCTGGTGGTGATGGACAGAGGACAGAACACTGAAGCTTTCTTT.

The CDR3, as DNA: TGTGCCAGCAGTACGGACAGGGCTAGCAATCAGCCCCAGCATTTT. Protein product: CASSTDRASNQPQHF. This chain joins TRBV6-1 and TRBJ1-5, with 8 bases fitting TRBD1. CDR1 and CDR2 (germline): MNHNS, SASEGT. Unmatched junction bases numbered 3, after V lost 5 bases and J lost 0 bases. The CDR3 loop spans 15 amino acids.

The gene calls are TRBV4-3 and TRBJ1-4; D gene ambiguous. The CDR3 spans 16 residues. V was cut by 4 bases and J by 0 bases, with 12 bases left in between. Germline CDR1 reads LGHNA; CDR2 reads YSLEER. CDR3: CASSRRAGPTNEKLFF. The CDR3 bases are TGCGCCAGCAGCCGAAGGGCCGGGCCAACTAATGAAAAACTGTTTTTT.

The chain uses TRBV19 and TRBJ2-1; 7 bases agree with TRBD1. The V segment lost 4 bases and the J segment 2 bases; nucleotides outside the gene matches: 2. The length of the CDR3 is 14 residues. The germline V gene has CDR1 LNHDA and CDR2 SQIVND (reference sequence). In DNA form, the CDR3 reads TGTGCCAGTAGTAGGGGGACAGCCTACAATGAGCAGTTCTTC. Protein: CASSRGTAYNEQFF.